These 4 T cell receptor beta chains were all obtained from the same sample, sequenced in a study of blood T cell repertoires in COVID-19. Sequencing used immunoSEQ multiplex PCR; TCRdb keeps in-frame clones, though not all of them. The sample contains some 260,000 clones, 79% of which appear only once. Material: peripheral blood. Receptors originate from a woman aged 35 to 49 with active or convalescent COVID-19.

V usage is TRBV28 and J usage is TRBJ1-5; TRBD1 matches at 12 bases. CDR3 length: 15 amino acids. Trimming cost V 5 bases and J 4 bases; bases outside gene matches: 3. From germline, CDR1 is MDHEN and CDR2 SYDVKM. CDR3 protein: CASSEGQGANQPQHF. CDR3 nucleotide sequence: TGTGCCAGCAGTGAGGGACAGGGGGCGAATCAGCCCCAGCATTTT.

In this sample, this clone turned up once. The chain uses TRBV9 and TRBJ1-2; 9 bases align to TRBD1. CDR1 and CDR2 from the germline V gene are SGDLS and YYNGEE. J was trimmed by 4 bases and V by 4 bases; bases with no gene match: 8. The CDR3 is 15 residues long. This CDR3 reads CASSPRTGDPYGYTF. The CDR3 DNA sequence: TGTGCCAGCAGCCCTCGGACAGGGGACCCCTATGGCTACACCTTC.

The chain links TRBV27 to TRBJ1-2, with TRBD1 matching 7 bases. The junction had 10 bases not matched to a gene; V was cut back by 5 bases and J by 1 base. Per the germline V gene, CDR1 is MNHEY and CDR2 is SMNVEV (reference sequence). There are 16 residues in the CDR3. The CDR3 DNA reads as TGTGCCAGCAGTACCGCCTACAGGGGAAATAACTATGGCTACACCTTC. Encoded protein: CASSTAYRGNNYGYTF.

The count of this clone is one. The chain carries TRBV5-1 and TRBJ1-1, with D possibly TRBD1 on 6 matching bases. CDR3 length: 15 amino acids. V shed 4 bases and J shed 5 bases, with 18 bases lying between them. CDR1 is SGHRS, CDR2 YFSETQ, per germline. CDR3 nucleotide sequence: TGCGCCAGCAGCCCAGGGGACGGGAGGCGGACTGAAGCTTTCTTT. Translated: CASSPGDGRRTEAFF.